This is a list of T cell receptor beta chains from one sample in a study of shared clonotypes between healthy human individuals. The method was immunoSEQ multiplex PCR; TCRdb's version includes in-frame clones alone and lacks a portion of them. The sample has 530,000 or so clones, approximately 79% seen once. Sequenced: PBMCs. Every receptor here comes from a woman in her thirties or forties in good health. Some clones in this sample may be carry-over from other donors' samples. Both conserved end residues are part of each CDR3. A D gene is named only where the DNA matches it firmly. Not all rows give a size; the values are once, few, many and, for expanded clones, a class.

j_call v_call d_call clone_size cdr3_aa
TRBJ2-3 TRBV7-9 NA few CASRAGDTQYF
TRBJ1-1 TRBV2 NA many CASSPRDGEAFF
TRBJ1-5 TRBV6-1 NA NA CASSKQGQPQHF
TRBJ2-7 TRBV5-4 NA NA CASSSGPTRSYEQYF
TRBJ2-3 TRBV27 NA NA CASSSPGHPTDTQYF
TRBJ2-3 TRBV27 TRBD2 NA CASSPLAGGRDRYTQYF
TRBJ1-1 TRBV28 NA NA CVTAGRYTEAFF
TRBJ1-6 TRBV11-2 NA NA CASSQDGQPLSPLHF
TRBJ1-1 TRBV28 NA NA CASTSGDGAGDTEAFF
TRBJ2-3 TRBV16 NA NA CASSPPRTDTQYF
TRBJ2-1 TRBV5-6 TRBD2 NA CASSYPPGLASFEQFF
TRBJ2-1 TRBV13 NA NA CASSLSLASFISYNEQFF
TRBJ2-7 TRBV7-9 NA once CASSLGWDTTYEQYF
TRBJ1-6 TRBV30 TRBD1 NA CAWTRGQGSPLHF
TRBJ2-3 TRBV11-3 TRBD2 NA CASSLGTSGRTDTQYF
TRBJ2-1 TRBV6-1 TRBD1 NA CASSGQGSFTYNEQFF
TRBJ1-2 TRBV28 NA NA CASSPRGGYTF
TRBJ2-1 TRBV9 TRBD1 NA CASSPQGFPYNEQFF
TRBJ2-2 TRBV5-1 TRBD2 NA CASSGLAGDTGELFF
TRBJ1-1 TRBV11-2 TRBD1 NA CASRGTGETEAFF
TRBJ1-1 TRBV7-2 NA NA CASRSGGTATEAFF
TRBJ1-5 TRBV5-1 TRBD1 NA CASSIGTGPNQPQHF
TRBJ2-4 TRBV14 NA NA CASSQVRAGNIQYF